The source of this T cell receptor (beta chain) is a study of graft-versus-host responses after intestinal transplantation. Study at large: Each recipient received a multivisceral, liver-intestinal, or isolated intestinal graft. The study gave all recipients anti-thymocyte globulin induction, then tacrolimus and steroids for about 3 years.

The V end lost 5 bases, the J end lost 2 bases, and 9 bases lay between the germline ends. The CDR3 length is 13 residues. Germline assignment: CDR1 MNHNY and CDR2 SVGAGI (reference sequence). Study outcomes and limitations: Maximum circulating GvH clone levels tracked with early post-transplant HvG decreases. Recipient bone marrow held GvH clones, some seen earlier in ileum or blood.

The table came from immunoSEQ multiplex PCR; TCRdb's copy has only in-frame clones and leaves some out. The sample carries around 110,000 clones, roughly 86% recorded once. As to this clone: Its matching antigen is unknown.

The V and J genes are TRBV6-6 and TRBJ1-2; D is possibly TRBD1 (6 bases). The receptor comes from a human donor who was the organ donor for an intestinal transplant. Material: unstimulated CD4+ T cells sorted from spleen or lymph node cells, obtained before transplant. The CDR3 is CASSKGGNYGYTF. CDR3 coding DNA: TGTGCCAGCAGTAAAGGGGGGAACTATGGCTACACCTTC.